Each of the 13 T cell receptor beta chains below was sequenced from the same sample in a study of radiotherapy plus CTLA-4 blockade in lung cancer. Produced via immunoSEQ multiplex PCR; TCRdb's table is partial and in-frame only. The table includes some 40,000 clones, roughly three quarters detected once. Material: peripheral blood, obtained from a patient treated with radiotherapy plus ipilimumab. These receptor sequences come from a human donor with non-small cell lung cancer that progressed on radiotherapy plus ipilimumab.

V usage is TRBV5-6 and J usage is TRBJ1-2; D unclear. CDR1 is SGHDT, CDR2 YYEEEE, per germline. V was shortened by 4 bases and J by 3 bases, with 16 bases between the two germline ends. The CDR3 covers 15 residues. Written as DNA, the CDR3 is TGTGCCAGCAGCCCCCCCGAGGGATCAGACTATGGCTACACCTTC. Amino acid sequence: CASSPPEGSDYGYTF.

The chain employs TRBV5-5 and TRBJ1-2; tentative D call: TRBD1 (6 bases). Germline CDR1 and CDR2: SGHKS and YYEKEE (reference sequence). V was cut by 0 bases and J by 2 bases, with 8 bases left in between. The CDR3 consists of 14 residues. This CDR3 reads CASSLGGPNYGYTF. CDR3 bases: TGTGCCAGCAGCTTGGGGGGGCCAAACTATGGCTACACCTTC.

The rearrangement links TRBV25-1 to TRBJ1-1; D may be TRBD1 (5 bases). The germline V gene has CDR1 MGHDK and CDR2 SYGVNS. The V gene lost 4 bases and the J gene lost 4 bases, with 19 bases spanning the gap. The CDR3 contains 16 residues. CDR3: CASSGGRGRTGTEAFF. CDR3 bases: TGTGCCAGCAGTGGTGGACGGGGGAGAACGGGCACTGAAGCTTTCTTT.

The gene calls are TRBV6-5 and TRBJ2-7; 10 bases map to TRBD1. This CDR3 contains 14 residues. V trimming: 4 bases; J trimming: 2 bases; junction bases outside the gene matches: 2. CDR1 and CDR2 from the germline V gene are MNHEY and SVGAGI. The CDR3 bases are TGTGCCAGCAGTTCGACAGGGGGCCCCTACGAGCAGTACTTC. Its translation is CASSSTGGPYEQYF.

The V gene is TRBV27, the J gene TRBJ1-5; 10 positions match TRBD1. Germline CDR1 reads MNHEY; CDR2 reads SMNVEV (reference sequence). This CDR3 region has 14 residues. V lost 6 bases, J lost 7 bases, and 6 bases stayed unmatched. For the CDR3, the DNA is TGTGCCAGCAGCGGGACAGGGGACTTACAGCCCCAGCATTTT. It specifies CASSGTGDLQPQHF.

This chain connects TRBV9 to TRBJ2-1; 8 bases are a match to TRBD2. J lost 0 bases, V lost 4 bases, and 6 bases had no gene match. Germline-derived CDR1 and CDR2 are SGDLS and YYNGEE. CDR3 size: 16 residues. CDR3 loop: CASSIKRGSSYNEQFF. The DNA of the CDR3 is TGTGCCAGCAGCATCAAGCGGGGGAGCTCCTACAATGAGCAGTTCTTC. Combining the CDR3 with reference TRBV9 and TRBJ2-1 gives the whole variable domain DSGVTQTPKHLITATGQRVTLRCSPRSGDLSVYWYQQSLDQGLQFLIQYYNGEERAKGNILERFSAQQFPDLHSELNLSSLELGDSALYFCASSIKRGSSYNEQFFGPGTRLTVL.

The chain is built from TRBV9 and TRBJ1-1, with 8 nucleotides matching TRBD1. Looked up from germline, CDR1 is SGDLS and CDR2 is YYNGEE. The V and J ends lost 2 bases and 1 base, in that order; junction bases with no gene match: 1. The length of the CDR3 is 14 residues. CDR3 loop: CASSVGQGNTEAFF. CDR3 nucleotide sequence: TGTGCCAGCAGCGTCGGACAGGGGAACACTGAAGCTTTCTTT.

This rearrangement joins TRBV4-2 to TRBJ1-2, with 7 bases matching TRBD1. The CDR3 covers 17 residues. Germline V gives CDR1 LGHNA, CDR2 YNFKEQ. The trim removed 0 bases at V and 4 bases at J, leaving 11 bases unmatched. Here the CDR3 reads CASSQDSGTASFYGYTF. The DNA of the CDR3 is TGTGCCAGCAGCCAAGATAGCGGGACAGCCTCTTTCTATGGCTACACCTTC.

This clone was observed a single time. This sequence joins TRBV2 and TRBJ2-7; 12 bases align to TRBD1. The CDR3 consists of 15 residues. V lost 6 bases and J lost 4; bases outside the gene matches: 7. Germline loops: CDR1 SNHLY, CDR2 FYNNEI. The CDR3 is CASRRDRGQLYEQYF. CDR3 nucleotides: TGTGCCAGCAGGCGGGACAGGGGGCAACTTTACGAGCAGTACTTC.

V usage is TRBV23-1 and J usage is TRBJ1-5, with 9 bases that match TRBD1. Being an ORF, TRBV23-1 has a function that is uncertain. Trimming took 7 bases from V and 0 from J; bases not matched to a gene: 10. The CDR3 sequence is 17 residues long. The CDR3 region is CASTLIGTGYSNQPQHF. CDR3 bases: TGCGCCAGCACCTTAATAGGGACAGGGTATAGCAATCAGCCCCAGCATTTT.

The V gene is TRBV7-3, the J gene TRBJ2-5; TRBD2 might be the D (5 bases). V shed 0 bases and J shed 5 bases, with 7 bases lying between them. This CDR3 contains 13 residues. Per the germline V gene, CDR1 is SGHTA and CDR2 is FQGTGA. CDR3 nucleotide sequence: TGTGCCAGCAGCTTAACGACGGGGGAGACCCAGTACTTC. Encoded protein: CASSLTTGETQYF.

The genes are TRBV19 and TRBJ1-5; D unclear. CDR1 is LNHDA, CDR2 SQIVND, per germline (reference sequence). This CDR3 has 15 residues. The germline V and J ends were trimmed by 2 bases and 1 base, with 9 bases remaining between them. CDR3 amino acids: CASSITGESNQPQHF. The CDR3 bases are TGTGCCAGTAGTATAACTGGAGAAAGCAATCAGCCCCAGCATTTT.

This clone was recorded only once. This chain joins TRBV14 and TRBJ1-6; D is unclear. V was clipped by 3 bases and J by 2 bases, with 8 bases between them. The CDR3 extends over 15 amino acids. Germline values: CDR1 SGHDN, CDR2 FVKESK. The CDR3 DNA is TGTGCCAGCAGCCAGGCCGGGACCTATAATTCACCCCTCCACTTT. It yields the protein CASSQAGTYNSPLHF. The full variable domain, its missing parts supplied by reference TRBV14 and TRBJ1-6, is EAGVTQFPSHSVIEKGQTVTLRCDPISGHDNLYWYRRVMGKEIKFLLHFVKESKQDESGMPNNRFLAERTGGTYSTLKVQPAELEDSGVYFCASSQAGTYNSPLHFGNGTRLTVT.